This is a list of T cell receptor beta chains from one sample in a study of technical replicates of blood from four donors. The assay was immunoSEQ multiplex PCR, and TCRdb's table has in-frame clones only and misses some. Seen here are approximately 100,000 clones, almost 96% observed once, and the top ten hold 0.23%. The sample was T cells isolated from PBMCs. These receptors came from a human donor in good health. Both conserved end residues are part of each CDR3. Fields, in order: D gene, clone size, J gene, V gene, CDR3 length, CDR3 protein, CDR3 DNA. D genes are given only for firm matches. Part of the rows lack a size; the others show once, few, many or a class for expanded clones.

TRBD1	.	TRBJ1-6	TRBV11-1	16	CASSSRGSDYNSPLHF	TGTGCCAGCAGCTCCAGGGGGTCCGATTATAATTCACCCCTCCACTTT
TRBD2	.	TRBJ2-2	TRBV4-1	18	CASSPNSRGGGYTGELFF	TGCGCCAGCAGCCCAAACTCTCGGGGGGGTGGCTACACCGGGGAGCTGTTTTTT
TRBD1	.	TRBJ2-1	TRBV6-1	15	CASSLPGTDVNEQFF	TGTGCCAGCAGTCTACCGGGGACAGACGTCAATGAGCAGTTCTTC
.	.	TRBJ2-7	TRBV5-6	13	CASSPRSGYEQYF	TGTGCCAGCAGCCCCCGCTCCGGCTACGAGCAGTACTTC
.	.	TRBJ2-6	TRBV5-4	15	CASSLASTGANVLTF	TGTGCCAGCAGCTTGGCGTCTACTGGGGCCAACGTCCTGACTTTC
.	.	TRBJ2-5	TRBV7-7	18	CASSLAPADYSYQETQYF	TGTGCTAGCAGCTTAGCGCCGGCGGACTATTCGTACCAAGAGACCCAGTACTTC
.	once	TRBJ2-2	TRBV9	14	CASSVGGGTGELFF	TGTGCCAGCAGCGTAGGGGGCGGAACCGGGGAGCTGTTTTTT
TRBD1	once	TRBJ2-1	TRBV5-1	15	CASSADRVAYNEQFF	TGCGCCAGCAGCGCTGACAGGGTCGCCTACAATGAGCAGTTCTTC
.	once	TRBJ1-1	TRBV18	13	CASSPLEFSEAFF	TGTGCCAGCTCACCGCTAGAATTCTCTGAAGCTTTCTTT
.	.	TRBJ2-3	TRBV6-1	12	CASWGVTDTQYF	TGTGCCAGCTGGGGAGTTACAGATACGCAGTATTTT
.	.	TRBJ1-3	TRBV12-5	13	CASGLELWNTIYF	TGTGCTAGTGGTTTGGAGCTCTGGAACACCATATATTTT
.	.	TRBJ2-5	TRBV10-1	17	CASSAFVDARGGETQYF	TGCGCCAGCAGTGCGTTCGTCGATGCTAGGGGGGGAGAGACCCAGTACTTC
.	.	TRBJ1-2	TRBV27	12	CASSLSGGSYTF	TGTGCCAGCAGTTTATCTGGGGGCTCCTACACCTTC
TRBD1	.	TRBJ1-1	TRBV11-2	13	CASSIDRGSEAFF	TGTGCCAGCAGCATTGACAGGGGATCTGAAGCTTTCTTT
.	.	TRBJ2-6	TRBV7-6	19	CASSLESLADFSGANVLTF	TGTGCCAGCAGCTTAGAATCATTAGCGGATTTCTCTGGGGCCAACGTCCTGACTTTC
.	.	TRBJ2-5	TRBV19	14	CASRLAVGQETQYF	TGTGCCAGTAGGCTCGCAGTCGGGCAAGAGACCCAGTACTTC
.	.	TRBJ2-3	TRBV6-1	14	CASGRDPNTDTQYF	TGTGCCAGCGGCCGGGATCCTAACACAGATACGCAGTATTTT
TRBD2	.	TRBJ2-5	TRBV28	18	CASSLLFRDYLMEETQYF	TGTGCCAGCAGTTTATTGTTCCGGGACTACCTCATGGAAGAGACCCAGTACTTC
.	.	TRBJ2-2	TRBV28	15	CASSLTSWGTGELFF	TGTGCCAGCAGTTTAACTAGCTGGGGCACCGGGGAGCTGTTTTTT
TRBD1	.	TRBJ1-2	TRBV27	16	CASRNTGGRFVGGYTF	TGTGCCAGCAGGAATACAGGGGGCAGGTTCGTCGGTGGCTACACCTTC
.	.	TRBJ2-1	TRBV12-5	17	CASGLDPYAQGLGEQFF	TGTGCTAGTGGTTTGGATCCGTATGCACAGGGATTAGGGGAGCAGTTCTTC
.	.	TRBJ2-7	TRBV4-1	14	CASSQDGTYYEQYF	TGCGCCAGCAGCCAAGACGGGACTTACTACGAGCAGTACTTC
TRBD2	.	TRBJ2-1	TRBV5-1	19	CASSLLGLAGVGSYNEQFF	TGCGCCAGCAGCTTGTTAGGACTAGCGGGAGTGGGCTCCTACAATGAGCAGTTCTTC
TRBD1	.	TRBJ1-5	TRBV13	13	CASQGGRNQPQHF	TGTGCCAGCCAGGGGGGTCGCAATCAGCCCCAGCATTTT
.	.	TRBJ2-7	TRBV10-1	12	CASSERGYEQYF	TGCGCCAGCAGTGAGAGGGGTTACGAGCAGTACTTC
TRBD1	.	TRBJ2-7	TRBV5-8	14	CASSWDRGPYEQYF	TGTGCCAGCAGCTGGGACAGGGGGCCCTACGAGCAGTACTTC
.	.	TRBJ2-7	TRBV19	14	CASSPSQGSYEQYF	TGTGCCAGTAGTCCATCACAGGGTTCCTACGAGCAGTACTTC
TRBD1	.	TRBJ2-7	TRBV10-1	13	CASSSGGSYEQYF	TGCGCCAGCAGCTCAGGGGGCTCCTACGAGCAGTACTTC
.	.	TRBJ1-5	TRBV19	18	CASSLNTLEGFRNQPQHF	TGTGCCAGTAGTCTGAACACCCTTGAGGGATTCCGCAATCAGCCCCAGCATTTT
.	.	TRBJ1-2	TRBV6-6	13	CASRNEVDYGYTF	TGTGCCAGCAGGAACGAGGTTGACTATGGCTACACCTTC
TRBD2	.	TRBJ2-5	TRBV5-6	14	CASSFRRGVETQYF	TGTGCCAGCAGCTTTAGGCGGGGGGTAGAGACCCAGTACTTC
.	.	TRBJ1-6	TRBV9	15	CASSGESSYNSPLHF	TGTGCCAGCAGCGGAGAGAGCTCCTATAATTCACCCCTCCACTTT
TRBD1	.	TRBJ1-1	TRBV5-1	14	CASSPGTGHTEAFF	TGCGCCAGCAGCCCTGGGACAGGGCATACTGAAGCTTTCTTT
.	.	TRBJ2-3	TRBV7-2	16	CASSPEEGLGTDTQYF	TGTGCCAGCAGCCCGGAGGAGGGTCTCGGCACAGATACGCAGTATTTT
.	.	TRBJ2-3	TRBV28	14	CASSPASSTDTQYF	TGTGCCAGCAGTCCAGCTAGCAGCACAGATACGCAGTATTTT
TRBD2	.	TRBJ2-7	TRBV5-1	13	CASSWDYSYEQYF	TGCGCCAGCAGCTGGGACTACTCCTACGAGCAGTACTTC
.	.	TRBJ1-2	TRBV5-1	15	CASSLASGGVYGYTF	TGCGCCAGCAGCTTGGCCAGTGGAGGGGTCTATGGCTACACCTTC
TRBD1	.	TRBJ1-5	TRBV6-1	13	CASRQGAEEPQHF	TGTGCCAGCAGACAGGGGGCTGAGGAGCCCCAGCATTTT
.	.	TRBJ1-3	TRBV11-2	13	CASSLGSSDTIYF	TGTGCCAGCAGCTTAGGGAGTTCGGACACCATATATTTT
.	.	TRBJ1-2	TRBV7-9	15	CASSLGATMNYGYTF	TGTGCCAGCAGCTTGGGGGCCACCATGAACTATGGCTACACCTTC
.	.	TRBJ1-5	TRBV7-3	13	CASSLESNQPQHF	TGTGCCAGCAGCTTAGAGAGCAATCAGCCCCAGCATTTT
TRBD2	.	TRBJ2-7	TRBV6-5	13	CAAGIAGAYEQYF	TGTGCCGCCGGAATAGCGGGGGCCTACGAGCAGTACTTC
TRBD2	.	TRBJ2-7	TRBV5-6	14	CASSLAGAFYEQYF	TGTGCCAGCAGCTTAGCGGGAGCTTTCTACGAGCAGTACTTC
TRBD1	.	TRBJ1-2	TRBV5-8	16	CASSPTGTSLGYGYTF	TGTGCCAGCAGTCCGACAGGGACTTCGTTAGGGTATGGCTACACCTTC
.	.	TRBJ2-7	TRBV14	14	CASSQEQGHVEQYF	TGTGCCAGCAGCCAAGAACAGGGACACGTCGAGCAGTACTTC
.	.	TRBJ1-4	TRBV5-8	16	CASSLGAVTTNEKLFF	TGTGCCAGCAGCTTGGGGGCCGTGACAACTAATGAAAAACTGTTTTTT
.	.	TRBJ1-5	TRBV6-1	14	CASSVDGLGQPQHF	TGTGCCAGCAGTGTGGACGGACTAGGGCAGCCCCAGCATTTT
TRBD2	once	TRBJ2-1	TRBV7-6	15	CASSETSGRYNEQFF	TGTGCCAGCAGCGAGACTAGCGGAAGATACAATGAGCAGTTCTTC
TRBD1	.	TRBJ1-6	TRBV7-9	16	CASSLGRTGWFSPLHF	TGTGCCAGCAGCTTAGGCCGGACAGGCTGGTTTTCACCCCTCCACTTT
TRBD2	.	TRBJ2-3	TRBV29-1	14	CSVAGTIHTDTQYF	TGCAGCGTAGCGGGAACCATACACACAGATACGCAGTATTTT
.	.	TRBJ2-7	TRBV6-1	12	CASTEGTYEQYF	TGTGCCAGCACAGAGGGTACCTACGAGCAGTACTTC
.	.	TRBJ2-7	TRBV4-1	15	CASSQDRTVSYEQYF	TGCGCCAGCAGCCAAGATAGGACAGTCTCCTACGAGCAGTACTTC
.	.	TRBJ1-4	TRBV7-8	15	CASSISRVTNEKLFF	TGTGCCAGCAGCATTTCCAGGGTGACTAATGAAAAACTGTTTTTT